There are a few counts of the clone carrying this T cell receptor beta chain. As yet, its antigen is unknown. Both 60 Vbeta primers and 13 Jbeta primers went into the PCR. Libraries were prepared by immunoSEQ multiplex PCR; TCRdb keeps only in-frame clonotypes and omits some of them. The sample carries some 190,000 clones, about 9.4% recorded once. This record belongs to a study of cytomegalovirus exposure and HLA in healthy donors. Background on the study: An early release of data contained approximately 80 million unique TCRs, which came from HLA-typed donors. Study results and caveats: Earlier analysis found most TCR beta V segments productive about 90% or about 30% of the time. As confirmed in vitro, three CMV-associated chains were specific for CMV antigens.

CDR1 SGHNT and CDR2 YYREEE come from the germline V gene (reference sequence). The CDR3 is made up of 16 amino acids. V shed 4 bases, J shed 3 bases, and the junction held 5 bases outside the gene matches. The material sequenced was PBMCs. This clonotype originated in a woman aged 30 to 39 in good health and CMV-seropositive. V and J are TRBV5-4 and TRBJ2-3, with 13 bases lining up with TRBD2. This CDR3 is CASSRTSGSGTDTQYF. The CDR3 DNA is TGTGCCAGCAGCCGGACTAGCGGGAGTGGGACAGATACGCAGTATTTT.